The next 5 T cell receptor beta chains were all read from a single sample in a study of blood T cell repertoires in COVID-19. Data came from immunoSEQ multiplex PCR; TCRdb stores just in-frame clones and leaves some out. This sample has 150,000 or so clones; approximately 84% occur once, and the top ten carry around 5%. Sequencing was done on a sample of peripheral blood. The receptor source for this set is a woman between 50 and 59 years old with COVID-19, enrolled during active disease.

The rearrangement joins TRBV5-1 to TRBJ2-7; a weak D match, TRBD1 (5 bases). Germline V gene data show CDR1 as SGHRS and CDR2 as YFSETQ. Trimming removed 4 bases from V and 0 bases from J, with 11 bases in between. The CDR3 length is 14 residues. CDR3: CASSLTGNSYEQYF. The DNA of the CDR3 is TGCGCCAGCAGCCTAACAGGAAACTCCTACGAGCAGTACTTC.

DNA for the CDR3: TGTGCCAGCAGCCCGGGGGACAATCAGCCCCAGCATTTT. Its protein product is CASSPGDNQPQHF. The rearrangement links TRBV5-6 to TRBJ1-5; possible D gene TRBD1, 5 bases. The CDR3 is 13 amino acids. From germline, CDR1 is SGHDT and CDR2 YYEEEE. Trimming removed 4 bases at V and 3 bases at J, with 8 bases between.

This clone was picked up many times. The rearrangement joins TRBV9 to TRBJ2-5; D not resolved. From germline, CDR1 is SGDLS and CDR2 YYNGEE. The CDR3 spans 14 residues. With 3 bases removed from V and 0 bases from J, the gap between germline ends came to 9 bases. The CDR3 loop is CASSGTSYQETQYF. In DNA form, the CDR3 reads TGTGCCAGCAGCGGTACATCGTACCAAGAGACCCAGTACTTC.

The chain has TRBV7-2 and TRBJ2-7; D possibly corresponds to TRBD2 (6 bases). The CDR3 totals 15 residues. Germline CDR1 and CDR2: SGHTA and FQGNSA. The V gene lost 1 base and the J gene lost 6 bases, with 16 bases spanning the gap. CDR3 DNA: TGTGCCAGCAGCTTAGTTGCGGGGCAATCGTCCGAGCAGTACTTC. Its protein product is CASSLVAGQSSEQYF.

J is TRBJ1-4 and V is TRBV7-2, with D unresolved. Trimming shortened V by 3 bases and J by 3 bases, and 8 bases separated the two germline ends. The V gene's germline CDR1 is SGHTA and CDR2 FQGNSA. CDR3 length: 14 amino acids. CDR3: CASSLRRANEKLFF. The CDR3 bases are TGTGCCAGCAGCTTGCGCCGGGCTAATGAAAAACTGTTTTTT.